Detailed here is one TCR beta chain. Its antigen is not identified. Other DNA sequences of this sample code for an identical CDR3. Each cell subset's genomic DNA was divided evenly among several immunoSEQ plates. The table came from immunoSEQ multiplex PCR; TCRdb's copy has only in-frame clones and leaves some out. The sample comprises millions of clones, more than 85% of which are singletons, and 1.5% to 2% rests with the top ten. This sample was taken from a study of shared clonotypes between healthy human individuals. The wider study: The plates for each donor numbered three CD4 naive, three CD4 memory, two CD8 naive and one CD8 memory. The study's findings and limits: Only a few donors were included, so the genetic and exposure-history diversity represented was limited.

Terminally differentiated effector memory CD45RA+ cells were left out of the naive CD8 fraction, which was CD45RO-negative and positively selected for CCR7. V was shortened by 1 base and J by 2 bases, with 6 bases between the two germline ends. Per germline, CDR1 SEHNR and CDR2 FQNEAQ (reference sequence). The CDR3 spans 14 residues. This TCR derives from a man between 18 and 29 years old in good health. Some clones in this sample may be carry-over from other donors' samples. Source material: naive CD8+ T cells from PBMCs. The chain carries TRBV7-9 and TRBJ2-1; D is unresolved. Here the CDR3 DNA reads TGTGCCAGCAGCTTAGTACGGGCCTACAATGAGCAGTTCTTC. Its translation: CASSLVRAYNEQFF.